Below are 11 T cell receptor beta chains sequenced from a single sample in a study of blood T cells in healthy people across ages. PCR was performed a second time for about 6 to 11 cycles using a sample-barcoded 5' primer and a J-beta primer mix. TCRdb used MiXCR to reprocess the 5' RACE reads, holding one entry per CDR3 protein. The table includes hundreds of thousands of distinct CDR3 sequences, roughly two fifths detected once. The sequenced sample consisted of blood. These receptor sequences come from a woman between 55 and 75 years old in good health.

This chain uses TRBV7-2 with TRBJ2-3; no clear D gene. V dropped 3 bases and J dropped 2 bases, with 9 bases sitting between them. Per the germline V gene, CDR1 is SGHTA and CDR2 is FQGNSA. The length of the CDR3 is 14 residues. The CDR3 loop reads CASSFNYYTDTQYF. The CDR3 nucleotides read TGTGCCAGCAGCTTTAACTACTACACAGATACGCAGTATTTT.

This clonotype has just a few counts. The chain joins TRBV5-1 to TRBJ2-1, with 10 bases identical to TRBD2. The CDR3 is 15 residues long. Trimming removed 0 bases from V and 8 bases from J; junction bases left unmatched: 5. Germline V gives CDR1 SGHRS, CDR2 YFSETQ. The CDR3 sequence: CASSLVSGGAHEQFF. The CDR3 region has the DNA TGCGCCAGCAGCTTGGTCAGCGGGGGGGCTCATGAGCAGTTCTTC.

This sequence joins TRBV7-9 and TRBJ2-1, with TRBD1 matching over 9 bases. With the DNA end fitting TRBJ2-7 better, the J assignment may be wrong. Germline values: CDR1 SEHNR, CDR2 FQNEAQ (reference sequence). The CDR3 sequence is 17 residues long. CDR3 loop: CASTRTGVPSDSYEQYF. CDR3 coding DNA: TGTGCCAGCACCCGGACAGGGGTCCCTTCAGACTCCTACGAGCAGTACTTC.

This clonotype was seen repeatedly, ten times or more. A read error may account for a junction end that differs from germline. The chain carries TRBV7-3 and TRBJ2-3; 10 bases are a match to TRBD2. The V gene's germline CDR1 is SGHTA and CDR2 FQGTGA. The CDR3 loop spans 16 amino acids. The CDR3 reads CASSLGLAASTDTQYF. The DNA of the CDR3 is TGCGCCAGCAGCTTAGGACTAGCGGCTAGCACAGATACGCAGTATTTT. Full variable domain (missing parts from reference TRBV7-3 and TRBJ2-3): GAGVSQTPSNKVTEKGKYVELRCDPISGHTALYWYRQSLGQGPEFLIYFQGTGAADDSGLPNDRFFAVRPEGSVSTLKIQRTERGDSAVYLCASSLGLAASTDTQYFGPGTRLTVL.

As for this clonotype: At one boundary the junction diverges from the germline segment, which might be a read error. The genes are TRBV27 and TRBJ2-7; D may be TRBD1 or TRBD2 (5 bases each). The germline gives CDR1 MNHEY, CDR2 SMNVEV (reference sequence). This CDR3 is 14 amino acids long. The DNA for the CDR3 is TGTGCCAGCGGGTTACCCGGGGCCACCTACGAGCGGTACTTC. This translates into CASGLPGATYERYF.

To note about this clonotype: A much larger clone differs from this one at a single base, so this may be a read error. The chain links TRBV5-1 to TRBJ2-5; the D gene could be TRBD1 or TRBD2 (5 bases each). This CDR3 is built from 15 residues. Germline V gene lookup returns CDR1 SGHRS and CDR2 YFSETQ. Trimming removed 0 bases at V and 11 bases at J, with 20 bases between. The CDR3 region has the DNA TGCGCCAGCAGCTTGGAAGGGGAGCCCTACAATGAGCAGTACTTC. Translation: CASSLEGEPYNEQYF.

This clonotype occurred a few times. J is TRBJ2-1 and V is TRBV20-1; 10 bases line up with TRBD2. The CDR3 is made up of 17 amino acids. Trimming removed 3 bases from V and 2 bases from J; junction bases left unmatched: 10. CDR1 is DFQATT, CDR2 SNEGSKA, per germline (reference sequence). The CDR3 bases are TGCAGTGCTAGTTCGCAGCGGGAGGGCTGGGCCTACAATGAGCAGTTCTTC. Protein: CSASSQREGWAYNEQFF.

This clonotype was counted ten times or more. This chain connects TRBV12-3 or TRBV12-4 to TRBJ2-5; 8 bases match TRBD1. V was clipped by 5 bases and J by 2 bases; unmatched bases: 10. The CDR3 is 16 residues long. CDR3 residues: CASSPETGVEQETQYF. In DNA form, the CDR3 reads TGTGCCAGCAGTCCGGAGACAGGGGTGGAACAAGAGACCCAGTACTTC.

This clonotype was detected only a few times. The chain links TRBV7-2 to TRBJ2-5; TRBD2 agrees at 9 bases. Trimming at V came to 2 bases and at J to 11 bases, leaving 21 bases not matched to a gene. This CDR3 comprises 18 residues. CDR1 and CDR2 (germline): SGHTA, FQGNSA. The CDR3 nucleotides are TGTGCCAGCAGCTTATTGTTCGTCGGCGGGGGGGCCGATAATGAGCAGTACTTC. Amino acid sequence: CASSLLFVGGGADNEQYF.

This clonotype turned up a few times. The chain carries TRBV28 and TRBJ2-1; no firm D call. The CDR3 extends over 14 amino acids. Germline values: CDR1 MDHEN, CDR2 SYDVKM. Trimming shortened V by 3 bases and J by 15 bases, and 21 bases separated the two germline ends. CDR3 loop: CASSLITWGTNAFF. CDR3 coding DNA: TGTGCCAGCAGTTTGATAACATGGGGAACGAATGCGTTCTTC.

The rearrangement joins TRBV10-3 to TRBJ1-1; 9 nucleotides line up with TRBD1. V lost 6 bases, J lost 5 bases, and 13 bases stayed unmatched. The germline V gene has CDR1 ENHRY and CDR2 SYGVKD. This CDR3 has 16 residues. The CDR3 nucleotides read TGTGCCATCAGGCCGACAGGGGGACGAGTGGGGACTGAAGCTTTCTTT. It yields the protein CAIRPTGGRVGTEAFF.